The sequence of this TCR beta chain was determined in a study of blood T cell repertoires in COVID-19. The wider study: Sites in the United States, Italy and Spain provided acute and convalescent COVID-19 samples. Sample material is recorded as cDNA or gDNA derived from T cells, B-cell-depleted T cells, or PBMCs.

Individuals drawn from 20 to 25 US areas were about 18 to 95 years old. Cohorts were assigned according to the clinical history that participants reported. The repertoire was sequenced with immunoSEQ multiplex PCR; TCRdb's copy has only in-frame clones and lacks some. The repertoire holds 200,000 to 250,000 clones, with around 90% as singletons. In germline, CDR1 is SGHNT, CDR2 YYREEE (reference sequence). With 3 bases clipped from V and 0 bases from J, the junction kept 9 bases outside the gene matches. CDR3 length equals 18 residues. This clonotype originated in a woman in her forties or fifties with acute COVID-19. What was sequenced was PBMCs or T cells enriched from blood (not recorded which). V gene TRBV5-4 combines with J gene TRBJ2-1, with 10 nucleotides matching TRBD2. The CDR3 sequence: CASSSPGLAESSYNEQFF. The CDR3 DNA sequence: TGTGCCAGCAGCTCCCCTGGACTAGCGGAGAGCTCCTACAATGAGCAGTTCTTC.